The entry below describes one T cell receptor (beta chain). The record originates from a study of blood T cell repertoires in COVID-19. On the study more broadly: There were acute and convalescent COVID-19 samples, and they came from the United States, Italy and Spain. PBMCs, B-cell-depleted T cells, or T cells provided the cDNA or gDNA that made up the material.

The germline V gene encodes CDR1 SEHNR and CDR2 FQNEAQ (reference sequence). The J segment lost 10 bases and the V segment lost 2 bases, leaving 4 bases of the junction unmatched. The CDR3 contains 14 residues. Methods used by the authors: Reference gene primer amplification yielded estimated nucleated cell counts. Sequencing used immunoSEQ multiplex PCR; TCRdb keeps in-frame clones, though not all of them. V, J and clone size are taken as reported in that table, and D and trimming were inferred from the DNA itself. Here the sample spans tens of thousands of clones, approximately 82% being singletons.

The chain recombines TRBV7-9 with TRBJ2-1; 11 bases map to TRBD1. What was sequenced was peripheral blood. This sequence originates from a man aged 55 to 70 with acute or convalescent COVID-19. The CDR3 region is CASSLRDRGGEQFF. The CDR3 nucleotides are TGTGCCAGCAGCTTAAGGGACAGGGGGGGAGAGCAGTTCTTC.